This T cell receptor (beta chain) is from a study of lymphopenia after photon versus proton radiotherapy. Overall study findings and caveats: Survival link was tested only in deceased patients; proton benefit remains a possibility. After lymphocyte nadir, photon-treated repertoires showed oligoclonal expansion, especially CD8+ Temra. Photon-treated patients lost naive T cells and TCR diversity; proton-treated stayed stable.

The germline CDR1 and CDR2 sequences are LGHNT and FRNRAP. With V trimmed by 3 bases and J by 3 bases, 3 bases remained unmatched. This CDR3 region has 15 residues. Assay used: immunoSEQ multiplex PCR; TCRdb lists only in-frame clones, some missing. The table records 35,000 to 45,000 clones, around 86% of them present only once. Only one count was recorded for this clone. The antigen is not known. The chain couples TRBV12-5 to TRBJ1-5; 9 positions agree with TRBD1. The receptor was derived from a woman in her sixties or seventies with pancreatic cancer. The sequencing used peripheral blood, collected from a patient treated with proton-based radiotherapy. This chain's CDR3 is CASGFWDRDNQPQHF. CDR3 nucleotides: TGTGCTAGTGGTTTCTGGGACAGGGACAATCAGCCCCAGCATTTT.